The 22 T cell receptor beta chains below were found in one sample sequenced in a study of blood T cell repertoires in COVID-19. The data were produced by immunoSEQ multiplex PCR, yet TCRdb's version contains in-frame clones alone and is incomplete. The repertoire consists of 95,000 to 150,000 clones, with about 80% occurring once and the leading ten covering 4%. The sequenced sample was peripheral blood. These TCRs come from a woman older than 75 with acute or convalescent COVID-19.

This rearrangement joins TRBV7-3 to TRBJ1-1; D is uncertain. The CDR3 extends over 13 amino acids. Germline V gene data show CDR1 as SGHTA and CDR2 as FQGTGA. Trimming stripped 4 bases from V and 3 bases from J, with 9 bases between. The CDR3 region has the DNA TGTGCCAGCAGCTCCGGGCGGGACACTGAAGCTTTCTTT. Translating it yields CASSSGRDTEAFF.

This clone was counted between two and nine times. The chain carries TRBV18 and TRBJ2-7, with 10 bases that match TRBD1. Germline V gene lookup returns CDR1 KGHSH and CDR2 LQKENI. The CDR3 covers 15 residues. Unmatched junction bases numbered 4, after V lost 2 bases and J lost 3 bases. CDR3 DNA: TGTGCCAGCTCACCAGACAGGGGGCTAGGCTACGAGCAGTACTTC. Its translation: CASSPDRGLGYEQYF.

The chain combines TRBV24-1 with TRBJ2-1; unclear D gene. Per germline, CDR1 KGHDR and CDR2 SFDVKD. The CDR3 is made up of 12 amino acids. The V and J ends lost 6 bases and 7 bases respectively, with 9 bases between them. CDR3 loop: CATSSTENEQFF. As DNA, the CDR3 is TGTGCCACCAGTTCTACGGAGAATGAGCAGTTCTTC.

The chain links TRBV24-1 to TRBJ1-6; 7 bases match TRBD1. Losses at the gene ends were 8 bases for V and 8 bases for J; bases not matched to a gene: 5. This CDR3 is 13 amino acids long. CDR1 and CDR2 from the germline V gene are KGHDR and SFDVKD. In nucleotides, the CDR3 is TGTGCCACCACACAGGGGTGGGATTCACCCCTCCACTTT. It encodes CATTQGWDSPLHF.

The chain is built from TRBV10-3 and TRBJ2-7, with D perhaps matching TRBD1 (6 bases). The CDR3 covers 13 residues. The V gene lost 5 bases and the J gene lost 6 bases, with 14 bases spanning the gap. Germline CDR1 ENHRY, CDR2 SYGVKD. The DNA for the CDR3 is TGTGCCATCAGTCCCACTCAGGGGCTCGAGCAGTACTTC. Its translation is CAISPTQGLEQYF.

The rearrangement uses TRBV4-2 and TRBJ2-1; weak D call: TRBD1 (6 bases). Germline CDR1 is LGHNA and CDR2 is YNFKEQ. The V end lost 7 bases, the J end lost 1 base, and 11 bases lay between the germline ends. This CDR3 comprises 14 residues. DNA of the CDR3: TGTGCCAGCAAACAGGGAAGGTCCTACAATGAGCAGTTCTTC. Its protein is CASKQGRSYNEQFF.

The V and J genes are TRBV29-1 and TRBJ2-1; tentatively, D is TRBD1 (6 bases). V lost 6 bases and J lost 8, with 14 bases in between. Germline CDR1 reads SQVTM; CDR2 reads ANQGSEA. This CDR3 contains 12 residues. The CDR3 loop is CSVVTGWDEQFF. The CDR3 DNA reads as TGCAGCGTCGTAACAGGGTGGGATGAGCAGTTCTTC.

V is TRBV20-1 and J is TRBJ1-2, with 7 bases matching TRBD1. V lost 5 bases, J lost 3 bases, and 0 bases stayed unmatched. The CDR3 extends over 11 amino acids. Germline lookup yields CDR1 DFQATT and CDR2 SNEGSKA (reference sequence). The DNA of the CDR3 is TGCAGTGCTGGGACAGACTATGGCTACACCTTC. Translating gives CSAGTDYGYTF.

In this sample, this clone turned up a few times. The CDR3 spells CASSLYTGQGTYNEQFF. CDR3 bases: TGTGCCAGCAGCCTATATACGGGACAGGGGACCTACAATGAGCAGTTCTTC. The chain combines TRBV27 with TRBJ2-1, with 10 nucleotides matching TRBD1. J was trimmed by 2 bases and V by 6 bases; bases with no gene match: 10. The CDR3 is 17 residues long. CDR1 is MNHEY, CDR2 SMNVEV, per germline (reference sequence).

The chain is built from TRBV28 and TRBJ2-7, with D uncertain. Germline values: CDR1 MDHEN, CDR2 SYDVKM. The CDR3 sequence is 13 residues long. V was clipped by 2 bases and J by 5 bases, with 10 bases between them. CDR3 DNA sequence: TGTGCCAGCAGTTTAGACTCGAACAACGAGCAGTACTTC. Its translation: CASSLDSNNEQYF.

The CDR3 sequence is CASSLLPAGYNEQFF. The CDR3 DNA follows: TGTGCCAGCAGCTTGCTACCAGCGGGGTACAATGAGCAGTTCTTC. The chain joins TRBV11-3 to TRBJ2-1, with 7 bases that match TRBD2. Germline values: CDR1 SGHNT, CDR2 YENEEA. Trimming took 3 bases from V and 4 from J; bases not matched to a gene: 6. This CDR3 has 15 residues.

Comments on this clone: A read error may produce the germline difference seen at one junction end. The rearrangement uses TRBV5-6 and TRBJ2-5; possibly TRBD1 for D (6 bases). This CDR3 has 13 residues. Germline-derived CDR1 and CDR2 are SGHDT and YYEEEE. As DNA, the CDR3 is TGTGCCAGCAGCTTGGAGGGGGTGGGAAGCCGCGACTTC. Amino acid sequence: CASSLEGVGSRDF.

V gene TRBV7-6 combines with J gene TRBJ2-2, with 9 nucleotides matching TRBD2. Per the germline V gene, CDR1 is SGHVS and CDR2 is FNYEAQ. CDR3 length: 18 residues. J was trimmed by 3 bases and V by 1 base; bases with no gene match: 9. This CDR3 reads CASSLVFAGGTDTGELFF. CDR3 nucleotides: TGTGCCAGCAGCTTAGTATTCGCGGGGGGGACGGACACCGGGGAGCTGTTTTTT.

The V call is TRBV28, the J call TRBJ2-7, with D tentatively TRBD2 (5 bases). Germline V gene lookup returns CDR1 MDHEN and CDR2 SYDVKM. The CDR3 has 14 residues. V was clipped by 7 bases and J by 2 bases, with 15 bases between them. CDR3 sequence (DNA): TGTGCCAGCACCCCTAGCTCGGGCGCCTACGAGCAGTACTTC. Protein: CASTPSSGAYEQYF.

The chain uses TRBV10-3 and TRBJ1-2; D perhaps matches TRBD1 (6 bases). Looked up from germline, CDR1 is ENHRY and CDR2 is SYGVKD. Between the trimmed V and J ends, which lost 6 bases and 7 bases, there was a span of 12 bases. The CDR3 runs to 12 residues. The CDR3 DNA follows: TGTGCCATCAGGGATACAGGGCTTGGCTACACCTTC. The encoded protein is CAIRDTGLGYTF.

A single count supports this clone. The chain links TRBV18 to TRBJ2-1; D perhaps matches TRBD1 (6 bases). With 3 bases removed from V and 15 bases from J, the gap between germline ends came to 18 bases. This CDR3 is built from 13 residues. In germline, CDR1 is KGHSH, CDR2 LQKENI. CDR3 nucleotides: TGTGCCAGCTCACCCGCCCAACAGGGCTGGCGGTTCTTC. Protein: CASSPAQQGWRFF.

The genes are TRBV5-8 and TRBJ1-2, with unresolved D. The V gene's germline CDR1 is SGHTS and CDR2 YDEGEE. V dropped 5 bases and J dropped 4 bases, with 6 bases sitting between them. CDR3 length equals 11 residues. CDR3 DNA: TGTGCCAGCAGGCGGGGCTATGGCTACACCTTC. This gives the protein CASRRGYGYTF.

This clone was counted a few times. The rearrangement joins TRBV28 to TRBJ1-1; D call uncertain. This CDR3 region has 13 residues. V lost 3 bases, J lost 1 base, and 6 bases lay in between. Looked up from germline, CDR1 is MDHEN and CDR2 is SYDVKM. CDR3 loop: CASSFRSNTEAFF. CDR3 DNA: TGTGCCAGCAGTTTCAGATCGAACACTGAAGCTTTCTTT.

The chain combines TRBV30 with TRBJ1-5; D unclear. The V gene lost 2 bases and the J gene lost 5 bases, with 10 bases spanning the gap. The CDR3 is 13 amino acids. Germline CDR1 and CDR2: GTSNPN and SVGIG (reference sequence). The CDR3 coding sequence is TGTGCCTGGAGTAAGGCGCGGGATCAGCCCCAGCATTTT. This gives the protein CAWSKARDQPQHF.

This chain links TRBV7-9 with TRBJ2-3; 8 bases fit TRBD2. This CDR3 spans 14 amino acids. V trimming: 3 bases; J trimming: 2 bases; junction bases outside the gene matches: 1. Germline assignment: CDR1 SEHNR and CDR2 FQNEAQ (reference sequence). The DNA for the CDR3 is TGTGCCAGCAGCTTTAGCGGGAACACAGATACGCAGTATTTT. Its translation: CASSFSGNTDTQYF.

The CDR3: CASRVGAAKQAFF. DNA for the CDR3: TGTGCCAGTAGAGTAGGGGCAGCGAAACAAGCTTTCTTT. The chain employs TRBV19 and TRBJ1-1; TRBD1 might be the D (5 bases). CDR3 length equals 13 residues. The V gene's germline CDR1 is LNHDA and CDR2 SQIVND (reference sequence). The V end was cut by 6 bases, the J end by 9 bases, with 17 bases between.

The chain is built from TRBV2 and TRBJ2-1; 7 positions match TRBD1. V was clipped by 3 bases and J by 8 bases; unmatched bases: 13. CDR3 length equals 16 residues. The germline V gene encodes CDR1 SNHLY and CDR2 FYNNEI. The CDR3: CASSDSRTGTFHEQFF. CDR3 DNA: TGTGCCAGCAGTGACAGCCGGACAGGAACGTTTCATGAGCAGTTCTTC.